This TCR beta chain was found in a study of cytomegalovirus exposure and HLA in healthy donors. This CDR3 region has 16 residues. The J segment lost 9 bases and the V segment lost 4 bases, leaving 8 bases of the junction unmatched. Germline V gene data show CDR1 as SGDLS and CDR2 as YYNGEE. The PCR ran on 60 Vbeta and 13 Jbeta primers. Clones were read by immunoSEQ multiplex PCR, and TCRdb kept only the in-frame ones, dropping some. The data show about 190,000 clones, roughly 13% seen once. This clone has more than one count but fewer than ten. Its antigen is not known. Overall study findings and caveats: Information on immune exposure was restricted to one variable (CMV serostatus).

This chain links TRBV9 with TRBJ2-1; TRBD2 matches at 15 bases. The sequenced material came from PBMCs. The sequence was obtained from a man in his forties or fifties in good health and CMV-seropositive. Here the CDR3 DNA reads TGTGCCAGCAGCCCCCCGGGACTAGCGGGGGGAGGTGAGCAGTTCTTC. It is translated as CASSPPGLAGGGEQFF.